This T cell receptor beta chain was recovered during a study of CD8+ T cells in alopecia areata. Study-wide context: Those patients who were treated received oral tofacitinib, which was given at 5 to 10 mg twice daily for moderate-to-severe alopecia areata.

The germline gives CDR1 MNHNY, CDR2 SVGAGI (reference sequence). V gave up 6 bases and J gave up 4 bases, with 16 bases separating them. This CDR3 spans 15 amino acids. It was cDNA, reverse transcribed from extracted RNA, that served as the sequencing template. Assay: immunoSEQ multiplex PCR; the TCRdb copy retains only in-frame clones and omits some. The sample carries approximately 13,000 clones, approximately 57% recorded once. Study-level points and caveats: More clonal than normal scalp was lesional scalp, particularly alopecia totalis/universalis. Compared with mice, patients displayed less clear TCR sharing, possibly for HLA-related reasons.

Patients with alopecia areata provided lesional scalp punch biopsies as well as peripheral blood. On this clone: Its target is unknown.

Sequencing was performed on skin. The TCR was taken from a human donor with alopecia areata. The chain carries TRBV6-6 and TRBJ2-1, with D tentatively TRBD2 (6 bases). CDR3 protein: CASRPLAALYNEQFF. CDR3 sequence (DNA): TGTGCCAGCAGGCCGTTAGCGGCCCTTTACAATGAGCAGTTCTTC.